A single sample gave rise to the 11 T cell receptor beta chains below, sequenced in a study of blood T cell repertoires in COVID-19. The protocol was immunoSEQ multiplex PCR, while the TCRdb copy is restricted to in-frame clones and leaves out a portion. The table shows under 200,000 clones, with less than 90% occurring only once. The sequenced sample was peripheral blood. The source is a man between 70 and 80 years old with active or convalescent COVID-19.

V is TRBV24-1 and J is TRBJ1-4; 7 bases are a match to TRBD1. The CDR3 has 14 amino acids. V lost 8 bases and J lost 4; bases outside the gene matches: 6. The germline CDR1 and CDR2 sequences are KGHDR and SFDVKD. In DNA, the CDR3 is TGTGCCACCAATTCGGGACAGATTAATGAAAAACTGTTTTTT. Its protein is CATNSGQINEKLFF.

The rearrangement uses TRBV19 and TRBJ1-1; 7 bases map to TRBD1. The CDR3 runs 15 residues. V lost 1 base, J lost 0 bases, and 2 bases stayed unmatched. Germline V lookup: CDR1 LNHDA, CDR2 SQIVND (reference sequence). For the CDR3, the DNA is TGTGCCAGTAGTATAGGGACAGGCATGAACACTGAAGCTTTCTTT. This gives the protein CASSIGTGMNTEAFF.

This chain uses TRBV9 with TRBJ2-7; 11 bases match TRBD1. J gave up 3 bases and V 4 bases, and 12 bases lay outside the gene matches. Germline V CDR1 and CDR2: SGDLS, YYNGEE. The CDR3 contains 17 residues. CDR3 loop: CASSKAGGGTGGYEQYF. CDR3 nucleotide sequence: TGTGCCAGCAGCAAGGCCGGAGGGGGGACAGGGGGCTACGAGCAGTACTTC.

CDR3 region: CASSSGQLGTEAFF. Here the CDR3 DNA reads TGTGCCAGCAGCTCTGGACAGTTAGGCACTGAAGCTTTCTTT. This chain joins TRBV9 and TRBJ1-1; TRBD1 is a possible D gene (6 bases). CDR1 and CDR2 from the germline V gene are SGDLS and YYNGEE. Trimming removed 4 bases at V and 4 bases at J, with 14 bases between. This CDR3 has 14 amino acids. Full variable domain (rest looked up from reference TRBV9 and TRBJ1-1): DSGVTQTPKHLITATGQRVTLRCSPRSGDLSVYWYQQSLDQGLQFLIQYYNGEERAKGNILERFSAQQFPDLHSELNLSSLELGDSALYFCASSSGQLGTEAFFGQGTRLTVV.

The rearrangement links TRBV15 to TRBJ1-4; a weak D match, TRBD1 (6 bases). The germline V gene has CDR1 LNHNV and CDR2 YYDKDF (reference sequence). The CDR3 is 14 residues long. Trimming stripped 0 bases from V and 5 bases from J, with 7 bases between. The CDR3, as DNA: TGTGCCACCAGCAGAGATAGGGGGAATGAAAAACTGTTTTTT. It translates to CATSRDRGNEKLFF.

This rearrangement joins TRBV7-2 to TRBJ2-7; D is unclear. The V gene's germline CDR1 is SGHTA and CDR2 FQGNSA. The CDR3 sequence is 16 residues long. The V end lost 4 bases, the J end lost 2 bases, and 18 bases lay between the germline ends. The CDR3 coding sequence is TGTGCCAGCAGCTCCCCACCAGGAACACCCGCCTACGAGCAGTACTTC. It translates to CASSSPPGTPAYEQYF.

This chain connects TRBV18 to TRBJ1-5; D is unclear. This CDR3 spans 15 amino acids. Trimming took off 2 bases at V and 5 bases at J, with 13 bases between the two ends. The germline V gene encodes CDR1 KGHSH and CDR2 LQKENI. CDR3 in amino acids: CASSPVQIDDQPQHF. DNA for the CDR3: TGTGCCAGCTCACCAGTCCAAATAGATGATCAGCCCCAGCATTTT. Using reference TRBV18 and TRBJ1-5 for the parts outside the CDR3, the full variable domain is NAGVMQNPRHLVRRRGQEARLRCSPMKGHSHVYWYRQLPEEGLKFMVYLQKENIIDESGMPKERFSAEFPKEGPSILRIQQVVRGDSAAYFCASSPVQIDDQPQHFGDGTRLSIL.

The V gene is TRBV18, the J gene TRBJ1-4; D possibly corresponds to TRBD1 (5 bases). Trimming removed 6 bases at V and 5 bases at J, with 16 bases between. This CDR3 region has 15 residues. Germline V lookup: CDR1 KGHSH, CDR2 LQKENI. CDR3 sequence reads: CASSPGGRSNEKLFF. The CDR3 DNA reads TGTGCCAGCTCCCCGGGGGGACGGTCGAATGAAAAACTGTTTTTT.

The V and J genes are TRBV13 and TRBJ2-6; 10 bases line up with TRBD2. Germline V CDR1 and CDR2: PRHDT, FYEKMQ (reference sequence). The J segment lost 2 bases and the V segment lost 0 bases, leaving 4 bases of the junction unmatched. The CDR3 sequence is 18 residues long. The CDR3 loop is CASSLGGSGRTGANVLTF. CDR3 coding DNA: TGTGCCAGCAGCTTAGGTGGTAGCGGGAGGACTGGGGCCAACGTCCTGACTTTC.

The chain has TRBV19 and TRBJ1-4; D remains unclear. Between the trimmed V and J ends, which lost 1 base and 8 bases, there was a span of 11 bases. The CDR3 covers 14 residues. The germline V gene encodes CDR1 LNHDA and CDR2 SQIVND (reference sequence). This chain's CDR3 is CASSIVPGSEKLFF. For the CDR3, the DNA is TGTGCCAGTAGTATAGTGCCCGGGAGCGAAAAACTGTTTTTT.

The chain couples TRBV28 to TRBJ2-2, with D possibly being TRBD1 (5 bases). Trimming stripped 9 bases from V and 4 bases from J, with 12 bases between. Germline CDR1 is MDHEN and CDR2 is SYDVKM. The CDR3 loop spans 13 amino acids. CDR3 sequence (DNA): TGTGCCAGTAGGACACATCCCACCGGGGAGCTGTTTTTT. Translation gives CASRTHPTGELFF. Looking up the rest from reference TRBV28 and TRBJ2-2 gives the full variable domain: DVKVTQSSRYLVKRTGEKVFLECVQDMDHENMFWYRQDPGLGLRLIYFSYDVKMKEKGDIPEGYSVSREKKERFSLILESASTNQTSMYLCASRTHPTGELFFGEGSRLTVL.